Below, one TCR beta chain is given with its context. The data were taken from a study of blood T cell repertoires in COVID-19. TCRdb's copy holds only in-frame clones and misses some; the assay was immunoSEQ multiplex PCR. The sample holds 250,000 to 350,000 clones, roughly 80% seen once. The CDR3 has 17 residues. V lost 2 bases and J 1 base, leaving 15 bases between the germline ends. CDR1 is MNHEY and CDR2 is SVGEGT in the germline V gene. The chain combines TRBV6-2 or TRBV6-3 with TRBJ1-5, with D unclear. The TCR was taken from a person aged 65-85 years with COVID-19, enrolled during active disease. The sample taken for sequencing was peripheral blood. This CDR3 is CASSYLLREASNQPQHF. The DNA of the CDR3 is TGTGCCAGCAGTTACCTCCTCCGAGAGGCAAGCAATCAGCCCCAGCATTTT.